This paragraph covers one T cell receptor (beta chain) sequence. What it binds is not known. These data are taken from a study of CD8+ T cells in alopecia areata. About the study: Treated patients received oral tofacitinib, 5 to 10 mg twice daily. It was 6 to 18 months of tofacitinib, and then there were 6 months off drug.

The CDR3 covers 14 residues. CDR1 SQVTM and CDR2 ANQGSEA come from the germline V gene. Trimming removed 4 bases at V and 0 bases at J, with 9 bases between. Reverse transcription of extracted RNA yielded cDNA, which provided the sequencing template. TCRdb keeps only in-frame clones here, not all; method: immunoSEQ multiplex PCR. The table includes about 98,000 clones, around 44% detected once. Overall study findings and caveats: Clonality was higher in lesional than normal scalp, especially in alopecia totalis/universalis.

Lesional scalp tissue (obtained by punch biopsy) and peripheral blood were collected from alopecia areata patients. This TCR derives from a human donor with alopecia areata. The sample consisted of CD4+ T cells sorted from blood. This rearrangement joins TRBV29-1 to TRBJ2-2, with no clear D. The CDR3 DNA reads TGCAGCGTTGGTTCGCAGGCGAACACCGGGGAGCTGTTTTTT. As protein: CSVGSQANTGELFF.